These T cell receptor beta chains were read from a single sample in a study of blood T cells in healthy people across ages. TCRdb ran MiXCR on the 5' RACE reads and lists one entry per CDR3 protein. The sample shows 550,000 to 750,000 distinct CDR3 sequences, around 21% of them seen only once. Sequenced: blood. The receptors stem from a man in his sixties or seventies in good health. Both conserved end residues are part of each CDR3. A D gene is named only where the DNA matches it firmly. Part of the rows lack a size; the others show once, few, many or a class for expanded clones.

abundance,d_gene,v_gene,j_gene,CDR3aa,CDR3nt
NA,TRBD2,TRBV18,TRBJ2-4,CASSPVGLALAKNIQYF,TGTGCCAGCTCACCAGTCGGACTAGCGTTAGCCAAAAACATTCAGTACTTC
NA,TRBD2,TRBV6-6,TRBJ2-5,CASSYSSAGGWETQYF,TGTGCCAGCAGTTACTCTTCGGCGGGAGGGTGGGAGACCCAGTACTTC
NA,TRBD1,TRBV5-1,TRBJ2-5,CASSARQGTETQYF,TGCGCCAGCAGCGCCCGACAGGGCACGGAGACCCAGTACTTC
few,TRBD1,TRBV14,TRBJ1-4,CASSAQGVGSEKLFF,TGTGCCAGCAGCGCGCAGGGGGTCGGGAGTGAAAAACTGTTTTTT
few,TRBD2,TRBV10-3,TRBJ2-7,CAISYGTSGSYERYF,TGTGCCATCAGCTACGGGACTAGCGGGAGCTACGAGCGGTACTTC
many,TRBD1,TRBV27,TRBJ2-5,CASSPTDRVEETQYF,TGTGCCAGCAGCCCAACAGACAGGGTGGAAGAGACCCAGTACTTC
many,TRBD2,TRBV6-2/TRBV6-3,TRBJ2-1,CASSYSIREGNEQFF,TGTGCCAGCAGTTACTCGATTCGGGAGGGCAATGAGCAGTTCTTC
NA,NA,TRBV20-1,TRBJ2-3,CSARWSGMVDTQYF,TGCAGTGCCAGGTGGTCCGGGATGGTAGATACGCAGTATTTT
NA,TRBD1,TRBV5-1,TRBJ1-4,CASSLTGGTTNEKLFF,TGCGCCAGCAGCTTGACAGGGGGGACAACTAATGAAAAACTGTTTTTT
many,NA,TRBV12-3/TRBV12-4,TRBJ2-7,CASSLSLYEQYF,TGTGCCAGCAGTTTATCTCTCTACGAGCAGTACTTC
many,NA,TRBV6-6,TRBJ2-5,CASSYSGSSGQETQYF,TGTGCCAGCAGTTACTCAGGGAGCTCAGGCCAAGAGACCCAGTACTTC
few,NA,TRBV5-6,TRBJ2-5,CASSSSDYQETQYF,TGTGCCAGCAGCTCATCTGACTACCAAGAGACCCAGTACTTC
NA,TRBD2,TRBV11-2,TRBJ2-5,CASSRLAGGRSYQETQYF,TGTGCCAGCAGCCGACTAGCGGGAGGGAGGTCGTACCAAGAGACCCAGTACTTC
few,TRBD1,TRBV7-9,TRBJ2-1,CASSLDRGGYNEQFF,TGTGCCAGCAGCCTAGACAGGGGCGGCTACAATGAGCAGTTCTTC
once,NA,TRBV11-2,TRBJ1-1,CASSALTGTLRTEAFF,TGTGCCAGCAGCGCGTTGACAGGAACCTTAAGGACTGAAGCTTTCTTT
few,TRBD1,TRBV24-1,TRBJ2-5,CATSATGTVEETQYF,TGTGCCACCAGTGCCACCGGGACAGTCGAAGAGACCCAGTACTTC
NA,NA,TRBV2,TRBJ2-1,CASRREGPNEQFF,TGTGCCAGCAGGCGAGAGGGCCCCAATGAGCAGTTCTTC
few,TRBD1,TRBV29-1,TRBJ1-1,CSVEGAGGAGAFF,TGCAGCGTTGAAGGGGCAGGGGGCGCTGGAGCCTTCTTT
NA,NA,TRBV10-1,TRBJ2-3,CANSESGDTQYF,TGCGCCAACAGTGAGAGCGGAGATACGCAGTATTTT
few,NA,TRBV18,TRBJ1-1,CASSPPGLETEAFF,TGTGCCAGCTCACCACCAGGGCTGGAGACTGAAGCTTTCTTT
NA,TRBD2,TRBV7-3,TRBJ2-1,CASSPGLAGDFEQFF,TGTGCCAGCAGCCCCGGACTAGCGGGAGATTTTGAGCAGTTCTTC
few,TRBD2,TRBV20-1,TRBJ2-5,CSARSWTSGRSTAQETQYF,TGCAGTGCTAGATCATGGACTAGCGGGAGATCCACGGCACAAGAGACCCAGTACTTC
NA,TRBD1,TRBV18,TRBJ1-2,CASSPSQGEVYGYTF,TGTGCCAGCTCACCTTCTCAGGGGGAGGTCTATGGCTACACCTTC
few,TRBD1,TRBV5-1,TRBJ1-2,CASSLAQRQGNGYTF,TGCGCCAGCAGCTTGGCCCAAAGACAGGGGAATGGCTACACCTTC
NA,NA,TRBV21-1,TRBJ2-4,CASPRLIAKNIQYF,TGTGCCAGTCCCCGCTTAATAGCCAAAAACATTCAGTACTTC
once,NA,TRBV29-1,TRBJ1-1,CSVRTPLNTEAFF,TGCAGCGTTAGGACACCATTGAACACTGAAGCTTTCTTT
NA,TRBD1,TRBV14,TRBJ1-5,CASSRTGDGNQPQHF,TGTGCCAGCAGTCGGACAGGGGACGGCAATCAGCCCCAGCATTTT
NA,NA,TRBV29-1,TRBJ2-7,CSVYSDPYEQYF,TGCAGCGTTTACAGCGACCCCTATGAGCAGTACTTC
NA,NA,TRBV29-1,TRBJ2-1,CSVERGSPYNEQFF,TGCAGCGTTGAAAGGGGGAGCCCCTACAATGAGCAGTTCTTC
few,TRBD2,TRBV7-2,TRBJ2-5,CASSSSGRVQETQYF,TGTGCCAGCAGTTCTAGCGGGAGAGTACAAGAGACCCAGTACTTC
many,NA,TRBV18,TRBJ2-5,CASSPGGNQETQYF,TGTGCCAGCTCACCAGGAGGAAACCAAGAGACCCAGTACTTC
NA,NA,TRBV7-3,TRBJ1-2,CASSLRSHKGPLHGGYTF,TGTGCCAGCAGCTTAAGATCTCATAAGGGCCCGTTACACGGAGGCTACACCTTC
few,TRBD2,TRBV20-1,TRBJ2-5,CSARPGERDRETQYF,TGCAGTGCTAGGCCCGGGGAGCGGGATCGGGAGACCCAGTACTTC
many,NA,TRBV15,TRBJ2-7,CATSSLASQGEQYF,TGTGCCACCAGCAGCTTGGCTTCGCAAGGCGAGCAGTACTTC
NA,TRBD2,TRBV14,TRBJ2-7,CASSLAGTTTEQYF,TGTGCCAGCAGTCTGGCCGGGACTACTACCGAGCAGTACTTC
NA,TRBD1,TRBV6-2/TRBV6-3,TRBJ2-2,CASSAMTGPGELFF,TGTGCCAGCAGCGCGATGACAGGGCCCGGGGAGCTGTTTTTT
few,TRBD1,TRBV7-8,TRBJ2-2,CASSLASRGTTNTGELFF,TGTGCCAGCAGCTTAGCATCCAGGGGGACCACGAACACCGGGGAGCTGTTTTTT
NA,NA,TRBV5-5,TRBJ2-3,CASSSASATDTQYF,TGTGCCAGCAGTTCGGCTAGCGCCACAGATACGCAGTATTTT
NA,NA,TRBV27,TRBJ2-1,CASRSDYNEQFF,TGTGCCAGCAGATCAGATTACAATGAGCAGTTCTTC
few,TRBD2,TRBV20-1,TRBJ2-2,CSARDAQRGNTGELFF,TGCAGTGCTAGAGATGCCCAGCGGGGGAACACCGGGGAGCTGTTTTTT
many,NA,TRBV3-1,TRBJ2-5,CASSPRDNQETQYF,TGTGCCAGCAGCCCCAGGGACAATCAAGAGACCCAGTACTTC
few,NA,TRBV18,TRBJ1-5,CASSPSITAGEPQHF,TGTGCCAGCTCACCATCAATTACTGCGGGAGAACCCCAGCATTTT
NA,TRBD1,TRBV2,TRBJ2-6,CASSGRTGVSGANVLTF,TGTGCCAGCAGTGGCCGGACAGGCGTCTCTGGGGCCAACGTCCTGACTTTC
few,TRBD1,TRBV20-1,TRBJ2-7,CSARGIVFGLFIAGTEDYEQYF,TGCAGTGCTAGAGGTATCGTTTTCGGTCTTTTTATCGCTGGGACAGAGGATTACGAGCAGTACTTC
few,NA,TRBV6-2/TRBV6-3,TRBJ2-7,CASSYSSGLSYEQYF,TGTGCCAGCAGTTACTCATCCGGGTTATCCTACGAGCAGTACTTC
few,NA,TRBV6-5,TRBJ1-2,CASSYTSGANYGYTF,TGTGCCAGCAGTTACACGTCCGGGGCTAACTATGGCTACACCTTC
NA,NA,TRBV9,TRBJ2-2,CASSVVTGGELFF,TGTGCCAGCAGCGTAGTAACAGGGGGGGAGCTGTTTTTT
many,TRBD1,TRBV12-3/TRBV12-4,TRBJ1-4,CASSRTGTNEKLFF,TGTGCCAGCAGTCGGACAGGGACTAATGAAAAACTGTTTTTT
few,NA,TRBV20-1,TRBJ2-4,CSARDPLDRSGKNIQYF,TGCAGTGCTAGAGACCCCCTAGACAGGTCGGGCAAAAACATTCAGTACTTC
NA,NA,TRBV5-4,TRBJ2-5,CASSLAIGAGTRETQYF,TGTGCCAGCAGCCTTGCCATTGGGGCAGGGACACGAGAGACCCAGTACTTC
once,TRBD2,TRBV10-3,TRBJ2-7,CATTGTSGAYEQYF,TGTGCCACCACCGGGACTAGCGGCGCCTACGAGCAGTACTTC
few,NA,TRBV5-1,TRBJ1-4,CASRTGKGDEKLFF,TGCGCCAGCCGCACCGGGAAAGGGGATGAAAAACTGTTTTTT
many,NA,TRBV20-1,TRBJ1-2,CSARDLSSNYGYTF,TGCAGTGCTAGAGACCTATCCTCTAACTATGGCTACACCTTC
NA,TRBD1,TRBV6-5,TRBJ2-7,CASSSLAGGFYEQYF,TGTGCCAGCAGTTCCCTAGCAGGGGGATTCTACGAGCAGTACTTC
few,NA,TRBV7-9,TRBJ2-3,CASTTPPGDTQYF,TGTGCCAGCACCACCCCCCCAGGAGATACGCAGTATTTT
NA,TRBD1,TRBV5-1,TRBJ2-1,CASSLTGEDYNEQFF,TGCGCCAGCAGCTTGACAGGGGAAGACTACAATGAGCAGTTCTTC
NA,TRBD1,TRBV10-3,TRBJ2-7,CAISATRGQAYEQYF,TGTGCCATCAGTGCTACCAGGGGGCAGGCCTACGAGCAGTACTTC
NA,NA,TRBV20-1,TRBJ2-4,CSASKARGGNIQYF,TGCAGTGCTTCCAAGGCGCGGGGAGGTAACATTCAGTACTTC
NA,NA,TRBV20-1,TRBJ1-1,CSAIASYATSRTEAFF,TGCAGTGCAATCGCATCGTATGCGACGAGTAGGACTGAAGCTTTCTTT
many,NA,TRBV28,TRBJ2-7,CASNGRDMSYEQYF,TGTGCCAGCAATGGGCGGGACATGAGCTACGAGCAGTACTTC